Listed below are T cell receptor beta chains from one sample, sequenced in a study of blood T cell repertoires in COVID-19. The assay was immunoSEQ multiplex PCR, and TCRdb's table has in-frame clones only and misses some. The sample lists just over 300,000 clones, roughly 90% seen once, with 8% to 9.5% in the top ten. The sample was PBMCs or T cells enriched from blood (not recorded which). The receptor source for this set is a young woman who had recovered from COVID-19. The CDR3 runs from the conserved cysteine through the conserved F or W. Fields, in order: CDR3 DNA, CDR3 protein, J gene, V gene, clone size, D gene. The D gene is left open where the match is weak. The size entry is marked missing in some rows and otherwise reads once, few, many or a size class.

CDR3 DNA: TGTGCCAGCAGTGATGTGGGGACAGTGAACACCGGGGAGCTGTTTTTT; CDR3 protein: CASSDVGTVNTGELFF; J gene: TRBJ2-2; V gene: TRBV2; clone size: -; D gene: TRBD1
CDR3 DNA: TGCGCCAGCAGCCAAGAGACTAGCGGGATCCATGAGCAGTTCTTC; CDR3 protein: CASSQETSGIHEQFF; J gene: TRBJ2-1; V gene: TRBV4-3; clone size: -; D gene: TRBD2
CDR3 DNA: TGTGCCAGCAGCTTAACAGGAAACACCATATATTTT; CDR3 protein: CASSLTGNTIYF; J gene: TRBJ1-3; V gene: TRBV28; clone size: -; D gene: -
CDR3 DNA: TGTGCCAGCAGCCCTGGGACAGGGGTGAATTCACCCCTCCACTTT; CDR3 protein: CASSPGTGVNSPLHF; J gene: TRBJ1-6; V gene: TRBV7-9; clone size: -; D gene: TRBD1
CDR3 DNA: TGTGCCAGCCAGAAGGACAGGTCTGGCTATGGCTACACCTTC; CDR3 protein: CASQKDRSGYGYTF; J gene: TRBJ1-2; V gene: TRBV7-2; clone size: -; D gene: TRBD1
CDR3 DNA: TGTGCCACCGGACAGATGAGGAGCAATCAGCCCCAGCATTTT; CDR3 protein: CATGQMRSNQPQHF; J gene: TRBJ1-5; V gene: TRBV27; clone size: -; D gene: -
CDR3 DNA: TGTGCCAGCAGCCGCTGGCCTACTAGCGGGGCATCCACAGATACGCAGTATTTT; CDR3 protein: CASSRWPTSGASTDTQYF; J gene: TRBJ2-3; V gene: TRBV3-1/TRBV3-2; clone size: -; D gene: TRBD2
CDR3 DNA: TGTGCCACCAGCAGCCGGGAGAATAGTTACAATGAGCAGTTCTTC; CDR3 protein: CATSSRENSYNEQFF; J gene: TRBJ2-1; V gene: TRBV15; clone size: -; D gene: -
CDR3 DNA: TGCAGTGCTAGTTGGACTCCGCAAGTAGCAGATACGCAGTATTTT; CDR3 protein: CSASWTPQVADTQYF; J gene: TRBJ2-3; V gene: TRBV20-1; clone size: -; D gene: -
CDR3 DNA: TGTGCCAGCAGCTCTCCTCTAGCGGGGCGATTGGGACCCGGGGAGCTGTTTTTT; CDR3 protein: CASSSPLAGRLGPGELFF; J gene: TRBJ2-2; V gene: TRBV7-6; clone size: -; D gene: TRBD2
CDR3 DNA: TGTGCCAGCTCGCCGGCCGGGACTAGCGGGGTCGGAGATACGCAGTATTTT; CDR3 protein: CASSPAGTSGVGDTQYF; J gene: TRBJ2-3; V gene: TRBV18; clone size: once; D gene: TRBD2
CDR3 DNA: TGTGCCAGCAGCTTGGAAGTGGGGGGGGAGACCCAGTACTTC; CDR3 protein: CASSLEVGGETQYF; J gene: TRBJ2-5; V gene: TRBV5-4; clone size: -; D gene: TRBD2
CDR3 DNA: TGTGCCAGCAGCTGGGGGGACAGGGGATATGGCTACACCTTC; CDR3 protein: CASSWGDRGYGYTF; J gene: TRBJ1-2; V gene: TRBV5-8; clone size: -; D gene: TRBD1
CDR3 DNA: TGTGCCAGCAGCTCCCAGGTCCATAGCTCCTACGAGCAGTACTTC; CDR3 protein: CASSSQVHSSYEQYF; J gene: TRBJ2-7; V gene: TRBV7-2; clone size: -; D gene: -
CDR3 DNA: TGTGCCAGCATTAACGGGGAAATGGGAATGACTGAAGCTTTCTTT; CDR3 protein: CASINGEMGMTEAFF; J gene: TRBJ1-1; V gene: TRBV6-5; clone size: -; D gene: -
CDR3 DNA: TGTGCCAGCAGTTCGGGAGGACTCAGGGAGCTGTTTTTT; CDR3 protein: CASSSGGLRELFF; J gene: TRBJ2-2; V gene: TRBV12-3/TRBV12-4; clone size: -; D gene: TRBD2
CDR3 DNA: TGTGCCAGCAGTGCCGGGTCGAACACTGAAGCTTTCTTT; CDR3 protein: CASSAGSNTEAFF; J gene: TRBJ1-1; V gene: TRBV6-4; clone size: -; D gene: -
CDR3 DNA: TGTGCCAGCAGCCCCTACCCCGGGACAGGTTTCACTGAAGCTTTCTTT; CDR3 protein: CASSPYPGTGFTEAFF; J gene: TRBJ1-1; V gene: TRBV14; clone size: -; D gene: TRBD1
CDR3 DNA: TGTGCCAGCAGACTAAACACCAATCAGCCCCAGCATTTT; CDR3 protein: CASRLNTNQPQHF; J gene: TRBJ1-5; V gene: TRBV12-3/TRBV12-4; clone size: -; D gene: -
CDR3 DNA: TGTGCCAGCAGCCAACCCGGGAGGGGGGACAGAACCTACGAGCAGTACTTC; CDR3 protein: CASSQPGRGDRTYEQYF; J gene: TRBJ2-7; V gene: TRBV14; clone size: -; D gene: -
CDR3 DNA: TGTGCCAGCAGCCCGGCAGGGGTACACACTGAAGCTTTCTTT; CDR3 protein: CASSPAGVHTEAFF; J gene: TRBJ1-1; V gene: TRBV7-3; clone size: once; D gene: -
CDR3 DNA: TGTGCCAGCAGCTCTTTTAGCCCCTACGAGCAGTACTTC; CDR3 protein: CASSSFSPYEQYF; J gene: TRBJ2-7; V gene: TRBV7-9; clone size: -; D gene: -
CDR3 DNA: TGTGCCAGCACCGTACTAGCCCGGGGGTTTGATGAGCAGTTCTTC; CDR3 protein: CASTVLARGFDEQFF; J gene: TRBJ2-1; V gene: TRBV4-2; clone size: -; D gene: -
CDR3 DNA: TGTGCCAGCAGCCCACAATCGGGACTAGCGGGAGGCGGTGAGCAGTTCTTC; CDR3 protein: CASSPQSGLAGGGEQFF; J gene: TRBJ2-1; V gene: TRBV7-2; clone size: -; D gene: TRBD2
CDR3 DNA: TGTGCCAGCAGCGCCGGGACTAGCGGTATTAGGGTGCAGTTCTTC; CDR3 protein: CASSAGTSGIRVQFF; J gene: TRBJ2-1; V gene: TRBV5-6; clone size: once; D gene: TRBD2
CDR3 DNA: TGTGCCAGCAGTGCTCCGGGACTAGCAGCCAAGGAGTACTTC; CDR3 protein: CASSAPGLAAKEYF; J gene: TRBJ2-7; V gene: TRBV28; clone size: -; D gene: TRBD2
CDR3 DNA: TGTGCCAGCAGCCTGGGCTCTTCCTACAATGAGCAGTTCTTC; CDR3 protein: CASSLGSSYNEQFF; J gene: TRBJ2-1; V gene: TRBV9; clone size: -; D gene: -
CDR3 DNA: TGTGCCAGCGAACGGGGGGCAGGAGGAAACACCATATATTTT; CDR3 protein: CASERGAGGNTIYF; J gene: TRBJ1-3; V gene: TRBV27; clone size: -; D gene: -
CDR3 DNA: TGTGCCAGCAGCCGACCGGGACAGGGGGCGAACGGGGAGCTGTTTTTT; CDR3 protein: CASSRPGQGANGELFF; J gene: TRBJ2-2; V gene: TRBV28; clone size: -; D gene: TRBD1
CDR3 DNA: TGTGCCACCAGTGATCCGATCTCCGGGACTCTTCCCTACAATGAGCAGTTCTTC; CDR3 protein: CATSDPISGTLPYNEQFF; J gene: TRBJ2-1; V gene: TRBV24-1; clone size: once; D gene: -
CDR3 DNA: TGTGCCAGTACCCCTTGGGAGGGGTCCACTGAAGCTTTCTTT; CDR3 protein: CASTPWEGSTEAFF; J gene: TRBJ1-1; V gene: TRBV19; clone size: -; D gene: -
CDR3 DNA: TGCGCCAGCTGGTTGCGAATCGATCCATACAGAACCTACGAGCAGTACTTC; CDR3 protein: CASWLRIDPYRTYEQYF; J gene: TRBJ2-7; V gene: TRBV23-1; clone size: -; D gene: -
CDR3 DNA: TGCGCCAGCAGCTTGGAGTGGCCCGCAGATACGCAGTATTTT; CDR3 protein: CASSLEWPADTQYF; J gene: TRBJ2-3; V gene: TRBV5-1; clone size: -; D gene: -
CDR3 DNA: TGTGCCAGCAGCCCTGGACTAGCGGGAGTAAATGAGCAGTTCTTC; CDR3 protein: CASSPGLAGVNEQFF; J gene: TRBJ2-1; V gene: TRBV5-6; clone size: -; D gene: TRBD2
CDR3 DNA: TGCGCCAGCAGTCCCAACAGGGTTTGGACTGAAGCTTTCTTT; CDR3 protein: CASSPNRVWTEAFF; J gene: TRBJ1-1; V gene: TRBV5-1; clone size: once; D gene: -
CDR3 DNA: TGTGCCAGCAGTGAGGTATTGGGGGGTCCCTACGAGCAGTACTTC; CDR3 protein: CASSEVLGGPYEQYF; J gene: TRBJ2-7; V gene: TRBV25-1; clone size: -; D gene: -
CDR3 DNA: TGTGCCAGCAGCCTACCTCGAGGGCGAAGGGATGGCTACACCTTC; CDR3 protein: CASSLPRGRRDGYTF; J gene: TRBJ1-2; V gene: TRBV7-2; clone size: -; D gene: -
CDR3 DNA: TGCGCCAGCAGCCAGACAGGTACCTCTGGAAACACCATATATTTT; CDR3 protein: CASSQTGTSGNTIYF; J gene: TRBJ1-3; V gene: TRBV4-1; clone size: -; D gene: -
CDR3 DNA: TGTGCCAGCACCGGGACAGGCCAACAGAACACTGAAGCTTTCTTT; CDR3 protein: CASTGTGQQNTEAFF; J gene: TRBJ1-1; V gene: TRBV2; clone size: -; D gene: TRBD1
CDR3 DNA: TGTGCCATCAGTGAGGACGGACAGGGTAATGAAAAACTGTTTTTT; CDR3 protein: CAISEDGQGNEKLFF; J gene: TRBJ1-4; V gene: TRBV10-3; clone size: -; D gene: TRBD1
CDR3 DNA: TGTGCCAGCAGTCCCGGGACAGGGGGCAGGCAGCCCCAGCATTTT; CDR3 protein: CASSPGTGGRQPQHF; J gene: TRBJ1-5; V gene: TRBV2; clone size: few; D gene: TRBD1
CDR3 DNA: TGTGCCAGCAGTCTACAACTAGGGAGCACAGATACGCAGTATTTT; CDR3 protein: CASSLQLGSTDTQYF; J gene: TRBJ2-3; V gene: TRBV28; clone size: once; D gene: -
CDR3 DNA: TGTGCCAGCAGCTTGGGGTCCTTCGTCGGGGAGCGTTCACCCCTCCACTTT; CDR3 protein: CASSLGSFVGERSPLHF; J gene: TRBJ1-6; V gene: TRBV9; clone size: -; D gene: -
CDR3 DNA: TGTGCCAGCAGCCCAGGGACAGGGTTTTTGGCCGGGTACGAGCAGTACTTC; CDR3 protein: CASSPGTGFLAGYEQYF; J gene: TRBJ2-7; V gene: TRBV7-9; clone size: -; D gene: TRBD1
CDR3 DNA: TGTGCCAGCGACCCCTACGGACAGGGGCGCAATCAGCCCCAGCATTTT; CDR3 protein: CASDPYGQGRNQPQHF; J gene: TRBJ1-5; V gene: TRBV2; clone size: once; D gene: TRBD1
CDR3 DNA: TGCGCCAGCAGCCCACGTGGGGGGGGATTCTACGAGCAGTACTTC; CDR3 protein: CASSPRGGGFYEQYF; J gene: TRBJ2-7; V gene: TRBV4-3; clone size: -; D gene: TRBD2
CDR3 DNA: TGTGCCAGCTCACCATACAGCTGGACGAACACCGGGGAGCTGTTTTTT; CDR3 protein: CASSPYSWTNTGELFF; J gene: TRBJ2-2; V gene: TRBV18; clone size: -; D gene: -
CDR3 DNA: TGTGCTAGTGGTACCCCTAGCGGGAGCTACAATGAGCAGTTCTTC; CDR3 protein: CASGTPSGSYNEQFF; J gene: TRBJ2-1; V gene: TRBV12-5; clone size: -; D gene: TRBD2
CDR3 DNA: TGCAGTGCTAGTTCGACAGGGGGCTACGAGCAGTACTTC; CDR3 protein: CSASSTGGYEQYF; J gene: TRBJ2-7; V gene: TRBV20-1; clone size: -; D gene: TRBD1
CDR3 DNA: TGTGCCAGCAGCTTAGCCGTTATTAACTATGGCTACACCTTC; CDR3 protein: CASSLAVINYGYTF; J gene: TRBJ1-2; V gene: TRBV7-9; clone size: -; D gene: -
CDR3 DNA: TGTGCCAGCAGCTTACCGTGGACAGGATATTCACCCCTCCACTTT; CDR3 protein: CASSLPWTGYSPLHF; J gene: TRBJ1-6; V gene: TRBV7-2; clone size: -; D gene: TRBD1
CDR3 DNA: TGTGCCAGCAGCCTGGGGGAGGGGCGCCGTGGCTACACCTTC; CDR3 protein: CASSLGEGRRGYTF; J gene: TRBJ1-2; V gene: TRBV6-2/TRBV6-3; clone size: -; D gene: -
CDR3 DNA: TGTGCCAGCAGTGACGGGATTGAAAGCGAGCAGTACTTC; CDR3 protein: CASSDGIESEQYF; J gene: TRBJ2-7; V gene: TRBV6-1; clone size: few; D gene: -
CDR3 DNA: TGTGCCAGCAGCTTAAGGGGGCTGCTTTCCTACAATGAGCAGTTCTTC; CDR3 protein: CASSLRGLLSYNEQFF; J gene: TRBJ2-1; V gene: TRBV7-9; clone size: -; D gene: TRBD1
CDR3 DNA: TGTGCCAGCAGTTTTTTGCAGGGGGCGAAATCACCCCTCCACTTT; CDR3 protein: CASSFLQGAKSPLHF; J gene: TRBJ1-6; V gene: TRBV27; clone size: -; D gene: TRBD1
CDR3 DNA: TGTGCCAGCAGCTTCAAGAGGACAGCCCTCACTAGGGATGAAGCTTTCTTT; CDR3 protein: CASSFKRTALTRDEAFF; J gene: TRBJ1-1; V gene: TRBV5-5; clone size: -; D gene: -
CDR3 DNA: TGTGCCAGCAGCTTAGGAGGGCGGGTACTACAGCCCCAGCATTTT; CDR3 protein: CASSLGGRVLQPQHF; J gene: TRBJ1-5; V gene: TRBV7-9; clone size: few; D gene: -
CDR3 DNA: TGTGCCACCAGTGACCCCGGGGGGGGTGGCACTGAAGCTTTCTTT; CDR3 protein: CATSDPGGGGTEAFF; J gene: TRBJ1-1; V gene: TRBV24-1; clone size: -; D gene: -